This T cell receptor (beta chain) was identified in a study of blood T cells in healthy people across ages. Combining a sample-barcoded 5' primer with a J-beta primer mix, a second PCR ran for about 7 to 11 cycles. Every cDNA was tagged by a template-switch adaptor with 12 random nucleotides. TCRdb recomputed calls from the 5' RACE reads with MiXCR, one row per CDR3 protein. Here the sample spans around 900,000 distinct CDR3 sequences, 25% to 30% being singletons. The length of the CDR3 is 16 residues. The trim removed 5 bases at V and 2 bases at J, leaving 7 bases unmatched. This clonotype was counted at least ten times. What it binds is unknown. Study outcomes and limitations: Diversity estimated from one million T cells was considered an underestimate. Older age coincided with a roughly linear decline in TCR beta diversity per million T cells.

What was sequenced was blood. The chain has TRBV12-3 or TRBV12-4 and TRBJ2-5; 11 bases match TRBD2. This TCR came from a woman aged 80 or over in good health. Here the CDR3 reads CASSITSGGFQETQYF. The CDR3 coding sequence is TGTGCCAGCAGTATAACTAGCGGGGGCTTTCAAGAGACCCAGTACTTC.